This T cell receptor (beta chain) appears in the sequencing data of a study of blood T cells in healthy people across ages. Concerning this clonotype: Its specificity is not known.

The study drew donors from healthy Caucasian individuals in Russia aged roughly 6 to 95. Alongside a J-beta primer mix, a sample-barcoded 5' primer served in a second PCR lasting roughly 6 to 11 cycles. Each CDR3 protein gets one entry after TCRdb re-called the 5' RACE reads with MiXCR. Of about 1,400,000 distinct CDR3 sequences listed, roughly 60% are singletons. Study-wide results and limits: Older age went with lower TCR beta diversity per million T cells, in a roughly linear way. Possibly confounding the expanded clonotype changes was the fact that donor CMV status was unknown.

The sample was blood. The TCR originated in a man younger than 35 in good health.

CDR3 in DNA: TGCGCCAGCAGCCAACGAAGCGGCAATCAGCCCCAGCATTTT. Translation: CASSQRSGNQPQHF. J is TRBJ1-5 and V is TRBV4-1, with unresolved D. From germline, CDR1 is MGHRA and CDR2 YSYEKL. V dropped 2 bases and J dropped 2 bases, with 7 bases sitting between them. This CDR3 comprises 14 residues.